A single sample is the source of the 5 T cell receptor beta chains below, sequenced in a study of B cell selection in AIRE deficiency (dated by TCRdb to between 2018 and 2020). Regulatory T cells were sorted as cells that were CD4+CD25hiCD127low/negative. The library was made by the immunoSEQ multiplex PCR assay. TCRdb took this table from immuneACCESS and kept in-frame rearrangements with V and J called. Such tables lack part of the clones; where checked against another copy, unresolved V genes explain under half of the gap, and the rest is unexplained. This sample lists roughly 24,000 clones; 92% were detected once. The ten largest clonotypes hold 0.95% to 1.3% of the sample. Sequenced input: CD4+CD25+ Tregs sorted from PBMCs. The receptors derive from a human donor in good health.

CDR3 in amino acids: CASSFGTSGGLYNEQFF. The CDR3 nucleotides are TGCGCCAGCAGCTTTGGGACTAGCGGGGGCCTGTACAATGAGCAGTTCTTC. The chain couples TRBV5-1 to TRBJ2-1; 14 bases align to TRBD2. V dropped 2 bases and J dropped 4; count of bases not matched to a gene: 5. The CDR3 has 17 amino acids. CDR1 and CDR2 from the germline V gene are SGHRS and YFSETQ.

This chain connects TRBV28 to TRBJ1-5, with D perhaps matching TRBD1 (6 bases). The V end lost 4 bases, the J end lost 7 bases, and 14 bases lay between the germline ends. The CDR3 runs to 14 residues. Germline CDR1 and CDR2: MDHEN and SYDVKM. CDR3 sequence (DNA): TGTGCCAGCAGTTCCACCGGGGGCAGGCAGCCCCAGCATTTT. It yields the protein CASSSTGGRQPQHF.

This sequence joins TRBV9 and TRBJ1-1; tentatively, D is TRBD1 (6 bases). Germline-derived CDR1 and CDR2 are SGDLS and YYNGEE. Trimming removed 6 bases from V and 1 base from J, with 16 bases in between. CDR3 size: 15 residues. CDR3 amino acids: CASTPAGQWNTEAFF. The DNA of the CDR3 is TGTGCCAGCACCCCCGCCGGACAGTGGAACACTGAAGCTTTCTTT.

V gene TRBV9 combines with J gene TRBJ2-1, with TRBD2 matching over 11 bases. This CDR3 has 15 amino acids. Germline assignment: CDR1 SGDLS and CDR2 YYNGEE. Germline trimming cut 0 bases from V and 6 bases from J; bases unmatched to any gene: 2. The CDR3 bases are TGTGCCAGCAGCGTAGTAGCGGGGGGGTTCAATGAGCAGTTCTTC. It encodes CASSVVAGGFNEQFF.

The rearrangement uses TRBV18 and TRBJ1-2; D perhaps matches TRBD1 (5 bases). Per the germline V gene, CDR1 is KGHSH and CDR2 is LQKENI. Trimming pared 1 base from V and 0 bases from J, leaving 21 bases between. This CDR3 is 19 amino acids long. The CDR3 DNA reads as TGTGCCAGCTCACCACGAATGCGGCAGGGTAATGTCTCTAACTATGGCTACACCTTC. Its translation: CASSPRMRQGNVSNYGYTF. Based on the CDR3 plus reference TRBV18 and TRBJ1-2, the full variable domain is NAGVMQNPRHLVRRRGQEARLRCSPMKGHSHVYWYRQLPEEGLKFMVYLQKENIIDESGMPKERFSAEFPKEGPSILRIQQVVRGDSAAYFCASSPRMRQGNVSNYGYTFGSGTRLTVV.